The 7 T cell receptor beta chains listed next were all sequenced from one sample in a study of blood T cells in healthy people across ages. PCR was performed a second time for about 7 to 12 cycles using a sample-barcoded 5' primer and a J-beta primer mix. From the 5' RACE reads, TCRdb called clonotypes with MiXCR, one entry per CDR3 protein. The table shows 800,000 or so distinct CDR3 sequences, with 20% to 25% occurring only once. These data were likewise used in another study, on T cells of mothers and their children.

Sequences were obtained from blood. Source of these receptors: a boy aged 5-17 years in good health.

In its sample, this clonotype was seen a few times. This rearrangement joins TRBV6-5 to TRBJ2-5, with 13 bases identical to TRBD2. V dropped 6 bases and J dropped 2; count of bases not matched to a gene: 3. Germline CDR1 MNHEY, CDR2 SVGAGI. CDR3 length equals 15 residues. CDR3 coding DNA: TGTGCCAGCAGACTAGCGGGGGGGCTTCAAGAGACCCAGTACTTC. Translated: CASRLAGGLQETQYF.

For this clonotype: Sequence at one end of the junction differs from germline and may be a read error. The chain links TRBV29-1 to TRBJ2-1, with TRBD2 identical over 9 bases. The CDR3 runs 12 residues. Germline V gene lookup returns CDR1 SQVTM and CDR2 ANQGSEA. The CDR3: CSVVTPSGNQLF. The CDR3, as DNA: TGCAGCGTTGTTACCCCTAGCGGGAATCAGCTCTTC.

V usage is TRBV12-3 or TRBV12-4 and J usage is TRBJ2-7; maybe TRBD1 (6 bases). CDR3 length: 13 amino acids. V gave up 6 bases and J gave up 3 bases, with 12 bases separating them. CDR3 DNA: TGTGCCAGCAGGGAGAGACAGGACTACGAGCAGTACTTC. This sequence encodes CASRERQDYEQYF.

DNA for the CDR3: TGTGCCAGCAGCTTAGATGTTAGGCAGGGGGCAGACTATGGCTACACCTTC. It translates to CASSLDVRQGADYGYTF. This rearrangement joins TRBV11-2 to TRBJ1-2; 8 nucleotides match TRBD1. The V segment lost 0 bases and the J segment 3 bases; nucleotides outside the gene matches: 9. The germline gives CDR1 SGHAT, CDR2 FQNNGV. The CDR3 is 17 residues long.

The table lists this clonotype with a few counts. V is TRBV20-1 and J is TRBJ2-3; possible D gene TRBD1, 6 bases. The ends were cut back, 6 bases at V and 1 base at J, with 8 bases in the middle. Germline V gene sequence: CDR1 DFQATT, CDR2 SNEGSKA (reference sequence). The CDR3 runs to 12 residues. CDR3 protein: CSANRGTDTQYF. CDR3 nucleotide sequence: TGCAGTGCCAACAGGGGCACAGATACGCAGTATTTT.

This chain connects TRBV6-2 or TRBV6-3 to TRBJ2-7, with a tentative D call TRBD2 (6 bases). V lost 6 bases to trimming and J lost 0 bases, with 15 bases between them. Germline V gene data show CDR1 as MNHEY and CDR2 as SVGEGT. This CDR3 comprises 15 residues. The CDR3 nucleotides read TGTGCCAGCAGCTCCTGGGGGGTGAGCTCCTACGAGCAGTACTTC. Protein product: CASSSWGVSSYEQYF.

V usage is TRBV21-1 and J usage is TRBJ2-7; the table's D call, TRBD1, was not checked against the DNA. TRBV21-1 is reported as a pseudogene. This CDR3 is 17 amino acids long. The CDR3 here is CASSARSPTPDSYEQYF. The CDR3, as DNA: TGTGCCAGCAGCGCCCGTTCGCCGACGCCCGACTCCTACGAGCAGTACTTC.